A selection of T cell receptor beta chains follows, all from one sample in a study of cytomegalovirus exposure and HLA in healthy donors. This table comes from immunoSEQ multiplex PCR, and its TCRdb copy is limited to in-frame clones, with some not included. Of over 200,000 clones in the sample, around 78% are singletons; the top ten hold roughly 5.7%. The sample comprised PBMCs. These receptors all stem from a young woman in good health and CMV-seronegative. CDR3s include the opening cysteine and the closing phenylalanine or tryptophan. Each record gives: D gene, V gene, clone size, J gene, CDR3 protein, CDR3 DNA. The D gene is left open where the match is weak. The size field is filled for only some rows; it gives once, few, many or a size class.

>-|TRBV18|-|TRBJ1-2
CASSPVDLILSYGYTF
TGTGCCAGCTCACCAGTGGACCTGATCCTTAGCTATGGCTACACCTTC
>-|TRBV9|-|TRBJ1-3
CASSPGQFGFPGNTIYF
TGTGCCAGCAGCCCCGGACAGTTTGGATTTCCTGGAAACACCATATATTTT
>TRBD1|TRBV27|few|TRBJ1-6
CASSPGTANSPLHF
TGTGCCAGCAGTCCCGGGACAGCTAATTCACCCCTCCACTTT
>TRBD2|TRBV7-2|-|TRBJ2-3
CASTNLRGADTQYF
TGTGCCAGCACCAATCTCCGGGGGGCAGATACGCAGTATTTT
>-|TRBV13|-|TRBJ2-7
CASSFGSGYEQYF
TGTGCCAGCAGCTTTGGTAGCGGCTACGAGCAGTACTTC
>TRBD2|TRBV6-5|-|TRBJ2-7
CASRLAGGSGEQYF
TGTGCCAGCAGGCTAGCGGGAGGTTCGGGGGAGCAGTACTTC
>-|TRBV4-1|-|TRBJ2-7
CASSQGAGYEQYF
TGCGCCAGCAGCCAAGGCGCCGGCTACGAGCAGTACTTC
>TRBD1|TRBV7-3|-|TRBJ1-1
CASSLDRGTEAFF
TGTGCCAGCAGCCTGGACAGGGGCACTGAAGCTTTCTTT
>-|TRBV2|-|TRBJ1-1
CASRDDGITEAFF
TGTGCCAGCAGGGACGACGGGATCACTGAAGCTTTCTTT
>TRBD2|TRBV5-4|-|TRBJ2-1
CASSRTSGGPSSYNEQFF
TGTGCCAGCAGCCGGACTAGCGGGGGCCCTAGCTCCTACAATGAGCAGTTCTTC
>-|TRBV10-3|-|TRBJ2-7
CAISPTGAYEQYF
TGTGCCATCAGCCCGACAGGTGCCTACGAGCAGTACTTC
>-|TRBV30|-|TRBJ2-2
CAWRLFWTGELFF
TGTGCCTGGAGGCTATTCTGGACCGGGGAGCTGTTTTTT
>-|TRBV2|-|TRBJ1-5
CASTALFSNQPQHF
TGTGCCAGCACGGCGCTTTTTAGCAATCAGCCCCAGCATTTT
>-|TRBV28|once|TRBJ2-7
CASSLLLGQSYEQYF
TGTGCCAGCAGTTTATTGCTGGGGCAGTCCTACGAGCAGTACTTC
>TRBD1|TRBV7-9|-|TRBJ2-7
CASSSDRGYEQYF
TGTGCCAGCAGCTCGGACAGGGGCTACGAGCAGTACTTC
>-|TRBV30|-|TRBJ2-5
CAWSVGRETQYF
TGTGCCTGGAGTGTAGGGAGGGAGACCCAGTACTTC
>-|TRBV7-9|-|TRBJ2-5
CASSFDSSRQTQYF
TGTGCCAGCAGCTTTGATTCCAGTCGACAGACCCAGTACTTC
>-|TRBV18|-|TRBJ2-7
CASSPNSGYEQYF
TGTGCCAGCTCACCAAACAGCGGGTACGAGCAGTACTTC
>TRBD1|TRBV6-6|-|TRBJ1-1
CAIKQWAGGEAFF
TGTGCCATTAAGCAGTGGGCAGGGGGTGAAGCTTTCTTT
>-|TRBV7-6|-|TRBJ2-5
CASSLRGPYTQETQYF
TGTGCCAGCAGCCTCCGGGGACCATATACCCAAGAGACCCAGTACTTC
>TRBD1|TRBV5-1|-|TRBJ2-4
CASSLGGTGENIQYF
TGCGCCAGCAGCTTGGGCGGGACAGGGGAAAACATTCAGTACTTC
>TRBD2|TRBV11-3|-|TRBJ2-5
CASSPQRGGQETQYF
TGTGCCAGCAGCCCCCAGCGGGGGGGACAAGAGACCCAGTACTTC
>TRBD1|TRBV7-8|-|TRBJ2-1
CASSTSTGVGWFF
TGTGCCAGCAGCACGTCCACAGGGGTTGGTTGGTTCTTC
>-|TRBV2|-|TRBJ1-1
CASSESGLTEAFF
TGTGCCAGCAGTGAGTCAGGGCTAACTGAAGCTTTCTTT
>-|TRBV2|-|TRBJ1-1
CASSPPGNTEAFF
TGTGCCAGCTCGCCCCCAGGGAACACTGAAGCTTTCTTT
>-|TRBV13|-|TRBJ1-1
CASSLGPGAYTEAFF
TGTGCCAGCAGCTTAGGGCCAGGGGCCTACACTGAAGCTTTCTTT
>-|TRBV29-1|few|TRBJ1-2
CSVEGYDGYTF
TGCAGCGTTGAAGGGTATGATGGCTACACCTTC
>-|TRBV4-2|-|TRBJ1-2
CASSQAPGDGYTF
TGTGCCAGCAGCCAAGCGCCAGGGGACGGCTACACCTTC
>TRBD2|TRBV25-1|-|TRBJ2-3
CASSPRSGGWTDTQYF
TGTGCCAGCAGTCCAAGAAGCGGGGGGTGGACAGATACGCAGTATTTT
>TRBD1|TRBV5-1|-|TRBJ2-2
CASASGGAGTGELFF
TGCGCCAGCGCCTCAGGGGGCGCAGGCACCGGGGAGCTGTTTTTT
>TRBD1|TRBV9|-|TRBJ1-2
CASSAGTEGYTF
TGTGCCAGCAGCGCAGGGACAGAAGGCTACACCTTC
>-|TRBV5-6|-|TRBJ1-4
CASSLNRDATNEKLFF
TGTGCCAGCAGCTTGAACAGGGATGCAACTAATGAAAAACTGTTTTTT
>-|TRBV6-8|-|TRBJ2-4
CASMFGGLANIQYF
TGTGCCAGCATGTTCGGGGGACTGGCTAACATTCAGTACTTC
>TRBD1|TRBV18|few|TRBJ1-1
CASSPGQGNTEAFF
TGTGCCAGCTCACCGGGACAGGGCAACACTGAAGCTTTCTTT
>TRBD2|TRBV27|-|TRBJ2-5
CASSLLPLGTRTPETQYF
TGTGCCAGCAGCCTCCTCCCGCTCGGGACTAGAACGCCAGAGACCCAGTACTTC
>TRBD1|TRBV29-1|-|TRBJ2-1
CSAGQDYNEQFF
TGCAGCGCCGGACAGGACTACAATGAGCAGTTCTTC
>TRBD1|TRBV6-1|-|TRBJ2-7
CASSGGWTGTYEQYF
TGTGCCAGCAGTGGCGGCTGGACAGGGACCTACGAGCAGTACTTC
>TRBD1|TRBV28|-|TRBJ1-2
CASSDDRGRDYGYTF
TGTGCCAGCAGTGATGACAGGGGTCGGGACTATGGCTACACCTTC
>-|TRBV20-1|-|TRBJ1-1
CSAHYGTEAFF
TGCAGTGCTCATTACGGTACTGAAGCTTTCTTT
>TRBD2|TRBV4-1|-|TRBJ2-2
CASSQGRLAGVSPGTGELFF
TGCGCCAGCAGCCAAGGACGACTAGCGGGAGTTTCCCCGGGTACCGGGGAGCTGTTTTTT
>-|TRBV29-1|-|TRBJ2-5
CSAADLGVETQYF
TGCAGCGCTGCGGATTTGGGAGTGGAGACCCAGTACTTC
>-|TRBV6-1|-|TRBJ1-2
CASSEGRWGANYGYTF
TGTGCCAGCAGTGAGGGACGTTGGGGTGCTAACTATGGCTACACCTTC
>-|TRBV7-9|-|TRBJ2-5
CASSSDTQETQYF
TGTGCCAGCAGCTCCGACACCCAAGAGACCCAGTACTTC